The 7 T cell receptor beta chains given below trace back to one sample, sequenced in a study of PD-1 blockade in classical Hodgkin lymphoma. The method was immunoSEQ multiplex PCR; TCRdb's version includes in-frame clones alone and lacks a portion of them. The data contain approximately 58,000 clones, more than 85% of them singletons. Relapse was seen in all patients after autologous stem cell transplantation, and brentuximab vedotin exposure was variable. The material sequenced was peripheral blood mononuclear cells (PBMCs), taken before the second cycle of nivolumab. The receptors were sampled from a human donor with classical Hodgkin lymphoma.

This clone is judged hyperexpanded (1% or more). The chain's CDR3 is CASSEAGEDEQFF. The CDR3 nucleotides are TGTGCCAGCAGCGAAGCAGGAGAGGATGAGCAGTTCTTC. The rearrangement joins TRBV9 to TRBJ2-1; D gene uncertain. Germline V gives CDR1 SGDLS, CDR2 YYNGEE. This CDR3 comprises 13 residues. The V end lost 3 bases, the J end lost 8 bases, and 12 bases lay between the germline ends.

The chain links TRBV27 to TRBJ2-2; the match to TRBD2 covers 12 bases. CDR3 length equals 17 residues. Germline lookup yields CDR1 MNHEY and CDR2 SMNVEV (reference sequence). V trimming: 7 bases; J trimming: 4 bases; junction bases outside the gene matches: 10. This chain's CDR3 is CASNVLAGGTGTGELFF. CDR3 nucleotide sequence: TGTGCCAGCAACGTACTAGCGGGAGGTACCGGCACCGGGGAGCTGTTTTTT.

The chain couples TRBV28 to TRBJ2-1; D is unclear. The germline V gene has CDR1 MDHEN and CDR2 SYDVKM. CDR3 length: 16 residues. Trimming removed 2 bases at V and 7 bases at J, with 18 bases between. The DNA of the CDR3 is TGTGCCAGCAGTTTAGCCGCGGCTAGGGTCAGGAATGAGCAGTTCTTC. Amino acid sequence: CASSLAAARVRNEQFF.

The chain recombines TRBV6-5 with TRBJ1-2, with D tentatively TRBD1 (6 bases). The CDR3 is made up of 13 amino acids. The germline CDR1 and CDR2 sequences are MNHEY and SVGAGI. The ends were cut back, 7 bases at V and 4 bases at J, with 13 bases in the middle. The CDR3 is CASKEGQTYGYTF. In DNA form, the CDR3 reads TGTGCCAGCAAAGAAGGACAGACCTATGGCTACACCTTC.

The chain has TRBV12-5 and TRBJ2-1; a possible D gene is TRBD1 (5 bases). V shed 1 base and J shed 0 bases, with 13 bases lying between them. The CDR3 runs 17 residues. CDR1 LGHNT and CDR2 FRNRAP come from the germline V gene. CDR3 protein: CASGLGQGTSSYNEQFF. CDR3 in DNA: TGTGCTAGTGGTTTGGGTCAGGGCACGAGCTCCTACAATGAGCAGTTCTTC.

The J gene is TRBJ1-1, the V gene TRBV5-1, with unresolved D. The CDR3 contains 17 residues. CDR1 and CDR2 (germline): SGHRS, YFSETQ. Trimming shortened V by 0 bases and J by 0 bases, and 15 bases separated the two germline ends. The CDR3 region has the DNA TGCGCCAGCAGCTTGGACCCCATCCAGGCCATGAACACTGAAGCTTTCTTT. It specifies CASSLDPIQAMNTEAFF.

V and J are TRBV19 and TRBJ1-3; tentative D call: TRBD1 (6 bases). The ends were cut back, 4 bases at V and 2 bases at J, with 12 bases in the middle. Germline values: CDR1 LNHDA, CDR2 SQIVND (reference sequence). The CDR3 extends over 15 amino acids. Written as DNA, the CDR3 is TGTGCCAGTAGTACCAAAGGGGGGACTGGAAACACCATATATTTT. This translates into CASSTKGGTGNTIYF.